One and the same sample provided the 18 T cell receptor beta chains below, sequenced in a study of shared clonotypes between healthy human individuals. CD45RO-negative, CCR7-positively selected cells formed the naive CD8 fraction, excluding terminally differentiated effector memory CD45RA+ cells. Repertoires were generated with immunoSEQ multiplex PCR, while TCRdb's copy carries only in-frame clones and drops some. The sample consists of millions of clones, just under 95% of them appearing once. Material: naive CD8+ T cells sorted from blood. Receptors originate from a man between 18 and 29 years old in good health.

This clone appeared a single time. This rearrangement joins TRBV29-1 to TRBJ1-1; D gene uncertain. Between the trimmed V and J ends, which lost 5 bases and 11 bases, there was a span of 15 bases. Germline lookup yields CDR1 SQVTM and CDR2 ANQGSEA. This CDR3 has 11 amino acids. CDR3 residues: CSVFVGRHAFF. DNA of the CDR3: TGCAGCGTTTTTGTGGGTCGTCATGCTTTCTTT.

Details on this clone: Other nucleotide sequences in the sample specify the same CDR3. The chain's CDR3 is CSVVRNTEAFF. The CDR3 DNA reads TGCAGCGTTGTCAGGAACACTGAAGCTTTCTTT. This sequence joins TRBV29-1 and TRBJ1-1; no definite D call. This CDR3 is 11 amino acids long. Germline CDR1 is SQVTM and CDR2 is ANQGSEA. V was clipped by 4 bases and J by 1 base, with 4 bases between them. Variable domain in full (rest from reference TRBV29-1 and TRBJ1-1): SAVISQKPSRDICQRGTSLTIQCQVDSQVTMMFWYRQQPGQSLTLIATANQGSEATYESGFVIDKFPISRPNLTFSTLTVSNMSPEDSSIYLCSVVRNTEAFFGQGTRLTVV.

This rearrangement joins TRBV6-5 to TRBJ2-7; no reliable D call. V dropped 2 bases and J dropped 8 bases, with 7 bases sitting between them. From germline, CDR1 is MNHEY and CDR2 SVGAGI. The CDR3 spans 11 residues. CDR3 residues: CASSYNLKQYF. The CDR3 nucleotides are TGTGCCAGCAGTTACAACCTTAAGCAGTACTTC.

This sequence joins TRBV27 and TRBJ2-7; the match to TRBD1 covers 8 bases. This CDR3 spans 14 amino acids. Germline CDR1 MNHEY, CDR2 SMNVEV (reference sequence). V shed 5 bases, J shed 5 bases, and the junction held 8 bases outside the gene matches. CDR3 nucleotide sequence: TGTGCCAGCAGTCCCCGGACAGGGAAAAACGAGCAGTACTTC. Amino acids: CASSPRTGKNEQYF.

The chain is built from TRBV4-3 and TRBJ2-3, with 9 bases aligning to TRBD2. Germline V lookup: CDR1 LGHNA, CDR2 YSLEER. The CDR3 totals 19 residues. The V gene end was trimmed by 2 bases and the J gene end by 0 bases; junction bases not matched to a gene: 12. This CDR3 is CASSQWPGLAGRSTDTQYF. The CDR3 DNA reads TGCGCCAGCAGCCAATGGCCCGGGCTAGCGGGAAGGAGCACAGATACGCAGTATTTT.

The rearrangement uses TRBV7-9 and TRBJ2-3; D assignment may be TRBD1 or TRBD2 (6 bases each). The length of the CDR3 is 16 residues. CDR1 is SEHNR and CDR2 is FQNEAQ in the germline V gene (reference sequence). Trimming shortened V by 7 bases and J by 7 bases, and 24 bases separated the two germline ends. The CDR3 here is CASTSHGGGPNYTQYF. CDR3 bases: TGTGCCAGCACCTCGCATGGAGGGGGGCCCAATTATACGCAGTATTTT.

The chain is built from TRBV4-1 and TRBJ2-7, with TRBD1 matching over 7 bases. V was clipped by 4 bases and J by 5 bases; unmatched bases: 11. The length of the CDR3 is 15 residues. Germline lookup yields CDR1 MGHRA and CDR2 YSYEKL. The CDR3: CASSRVTGLQDEQYF. The CDR3 nucleotides read TGCGCCAGCAGCCGCGTGACAGGGTTACAAGACGAGCAGTACTTC.

This rearrangement joins TRBV14 to TRBJ1-1, with 8 bases fitting TRBD1. Germline CDR1 reads SGHDN; CDR2 reads FVKESK. Trimming at V came to 1 base and at J to 6 bases, leaving 10 bases not matched to a gene. This CDR3 has 16 residues. The CDR3 coding sequence is TGTGCCAGCAGCCAAGTCATGGACAGGGCGGGCGCTGAAGCTTTCTTT. It specifies CASSQVMDRAGAEAFF.

J is TRBJ2-4 and V is TRBV4-3; the match to TRBD2 covers 7 bases. V was clipped by 1 base and J by 5 bases; unmatched bases: 8. Germline values: CDR1 LGHNA, CDR2 YSLEER. The length of the CDR3 is 16 residues. The CDR3, as DNA: TGCGCCAGCAGCCAAGTAGCGGAGCGGGACCAAAACATTCAGTACTTC. Amino acid sequence: CASSQVAERDQNIQYF.

The V gene is TRBV7-8, the J gene TRBJ1-1; TRBD1 matches at 10 bases. Germline assignment: CDR1 SGHVS and CDR2 FQNEAQ. The CDR3 spans 15 residues. The V segment lost 5 bases and the J segment 4 bases; nucleotides outside the gene matches: 7. CDR3 loop: CASSPGQGILTEAFF. For the CDR3, the DNA is TGTGCCAGCAGCCCGGGACAGGGGATACTCACTGAAGCTTTCTTT.

The chain employs TRBV6-1 and TRBJ2-7, with a tentative D call TRBD1 (6 bases). Germline lookup yields CDR1 MNHNS and CDR2 SASEGT. This CDR3 comprises 15 residues. Trimming pared 3 bases from V and 0 bases from J, leaving 12 bases between. CDR3 sequence reads: CASSEGQASSYEQYF. The CDR3 DNA reads TGTGCCAGCAGTGAGGGACAAGCCAGCTCCTACGAGCAGTACTTC.

J is TRBJ1-5 and V is TRBV6-5; 7 bases agree with TRBD1. The length of the CDR3 is 14 residues. Germline CDR1 and CDR2: MNHEY and SVGAGI. Losses at the gene ends were 5 bases for V and 3 bases for J; bases not matched to a gene: 4. CDR3 protein: CASSRGQINQPQHF. Written as DNA, the CDR3 is TGTGCCAGCAGTAGGGGACAGATCAATCAGCCCCAGCATTTT.

J is TRBJ2-1 and V is TRBV30; 8 nucleotides align to TRBD2. The trim removed 0 bases at V and 9 bases at J, leaving 10 bases unmatched. The CDR3 length is 15 residues. Germline CDR1 is GTSNPN and CDR2 is SVGIG (reference sequence). The CDR3 is CAWSVSSGVFSEQFF. The CDR3, as DNA: TGTGCCTGGAGTGTAAGTAGCGGGGTCTTCAGTGAGCAGTTCTTC.

The V call is TRBV29-1, the J call TRBJ1-1; D gene ambiguous. V lost 5 bases, J lost 3 bases, and 13 bases lay in between. The CDR3 runs 13 residues. Germline values: CDR1 SQVTM, CDR2 ANQGSEA. In nucleotides, the CDR3 is TGCAGCGTTACGTCCTTCGCGGACACTGAAGCTTTCTTT. The encoded protein is CSVTSFADTEAFF.

The CDR3 sequence is CASSLVSSPAEAFF. The CDR3 DNA reads as TGCGCCAGCAGCCTCGTCTCTAGTCCGGCTGAAGCTTTCTTT. This chain links TRBV5-1 with TRBJ1-1, with D uncertain. This CDR3 has 14 residues. V dropped 4 bases and J dropped 6 bases, with 16 bases sitting between them. CDR1 is SGHRS, CDR2 YFSETQ, per germline.

The DNA of the CDR3 is TGTGCCAGCAGCGTCCCGTCCCGCACAGATACGCAGTATTTT. Translated, it gives CASSVPSRTDTQYF. The chain joins TRBV7-2 to TRBJ2-3, with D uncertain. There are 14 residues in the CDR3. The V end lost 5 bases, the J end lost 1 base, and 10 bases lay between the germline ends. Germline V gene data show CDR1 as SGHTA and CDR2 as FQGNSA.

About this clone: Other DNA sequences from this sample encode an identical CDR3 as well. The rearrangement uses TRBV29-1 and TRBJ2-2, with D possibly being TRBD1 (6 bases). Germline V gives CDR1 SQVTM, CDR2 ANQGSEA. V gave up 7 bases and J gave up 1 base, with 10 bases separating them. This CDR3 has 13 amino acids. The CDR3 DNA is TGCAGCGCCCCGGGACAGAACACCGGGGAGCTGTTTTTT. Amino acids: CSAPGQNTGELFF.

This clone came up once. J is TRBJ2-1 and V is TRBV2; 8 bases line up with TRBD2. Losses at the gene ends were 8 bases for V and 3 bases for J; bases not matched to a gene: 9. The germline gives CDR1 SNHLY, CDR2 FYNNEI. The CDR3 loop spans 15 amino acids. For the CDR3, the DNA is TGTGCCAGCTCCCAGAGCGGGGGACTCTACAATGAGCAGTTCTTC. It codes for CASSQSGGLYNEQFF.